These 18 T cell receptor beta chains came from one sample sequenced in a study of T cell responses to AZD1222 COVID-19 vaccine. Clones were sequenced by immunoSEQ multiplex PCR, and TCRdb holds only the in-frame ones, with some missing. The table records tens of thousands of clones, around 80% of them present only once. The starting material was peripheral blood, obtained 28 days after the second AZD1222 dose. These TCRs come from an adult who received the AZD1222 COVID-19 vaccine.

The DNA of the CDR3 is TGTGCCAGCAGTTCGCCCGGACAGGCCGGAGGCTACACCTTC. Protein sequence: CASSSPGQAGGYTF. The chain is built from TRBV6-5 and TRBJ1-2; 7 bases fit TRBD1. The germline gives CDR1 MNHEY, CDR2 SVGAGI. The CDR3 length is 14 residues. V trimming: 4 bases; J trimming: 8 bases; junction bases outside the gene matches: 10.

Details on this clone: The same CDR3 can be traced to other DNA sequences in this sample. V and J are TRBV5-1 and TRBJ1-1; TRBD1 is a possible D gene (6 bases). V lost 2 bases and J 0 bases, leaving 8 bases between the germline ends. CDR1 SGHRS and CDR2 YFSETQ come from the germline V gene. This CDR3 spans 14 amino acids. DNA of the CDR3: TGCGCCAGCAGCTTAGGGGGATTGAACACTGAAGCTTTCTTT. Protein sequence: CASSLGGLNTEAFF.

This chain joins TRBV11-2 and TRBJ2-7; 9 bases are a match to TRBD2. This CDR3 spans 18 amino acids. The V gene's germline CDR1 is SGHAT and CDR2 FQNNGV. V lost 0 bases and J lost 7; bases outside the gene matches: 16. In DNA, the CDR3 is TGTGCCAGCAGCTTAGATAGGTATACGATGCTAGCGGGAAGTGAGCAGTACTTC. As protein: CASSLDRYTMLAGSEQYF.

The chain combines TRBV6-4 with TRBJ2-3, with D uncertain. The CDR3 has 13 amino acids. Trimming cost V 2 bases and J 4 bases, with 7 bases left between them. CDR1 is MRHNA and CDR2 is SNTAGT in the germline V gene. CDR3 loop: CASSDETSDTQYF. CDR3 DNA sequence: TGTGCCAGCAGTGACGAGACCTCAGATACGCAGTATTTT.

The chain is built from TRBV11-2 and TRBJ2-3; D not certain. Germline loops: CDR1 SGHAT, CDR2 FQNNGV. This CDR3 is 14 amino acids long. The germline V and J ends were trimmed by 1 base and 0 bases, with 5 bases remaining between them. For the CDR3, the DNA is TGTGCCAGCAGCTTAGTAGTGAGCACAGATACGCAGTATTTT. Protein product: CASSLVVSTDTQYF.

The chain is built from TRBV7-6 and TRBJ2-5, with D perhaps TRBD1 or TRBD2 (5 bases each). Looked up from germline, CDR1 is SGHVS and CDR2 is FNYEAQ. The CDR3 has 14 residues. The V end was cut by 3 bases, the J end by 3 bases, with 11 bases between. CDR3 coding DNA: TGTGCCAGCAGCTTTGGGGACGGGGAAGAGACCCAGTACTTC. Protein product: CASSFGDGEETQYF. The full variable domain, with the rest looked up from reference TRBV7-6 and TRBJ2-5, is GAGVSQSPRYKVTKRGQDVALRCDPISGHVSLYWYRQALGQGPEFLTYFNYEAQQDKSGLPNDRFSAERPEGSISTLTIQRTEQRDSAMYRCASSFGDGEETQYFGPGTRLLVL.

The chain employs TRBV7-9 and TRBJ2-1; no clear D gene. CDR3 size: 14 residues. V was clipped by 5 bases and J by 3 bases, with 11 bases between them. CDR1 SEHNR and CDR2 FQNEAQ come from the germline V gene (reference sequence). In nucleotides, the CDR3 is TGTGCCAGCAGCCCAAACACAAACTACAATGAGCAGTTCTTC. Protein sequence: CASSPNTNYNEQFF.

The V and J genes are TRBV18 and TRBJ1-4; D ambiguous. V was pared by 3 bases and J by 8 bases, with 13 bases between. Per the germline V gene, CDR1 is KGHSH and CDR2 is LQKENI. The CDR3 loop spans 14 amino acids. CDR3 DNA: TGTGCCAGCTCACCTCGGGGATTTAACGAAAAACTGTTTTTT. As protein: CASSPRGFNEKLFF.

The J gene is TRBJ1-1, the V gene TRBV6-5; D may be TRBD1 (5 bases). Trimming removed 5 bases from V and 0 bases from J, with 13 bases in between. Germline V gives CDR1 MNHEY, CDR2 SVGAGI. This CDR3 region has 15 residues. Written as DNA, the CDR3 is TGTGCCAGCAGTCCGACAGTAGACATGAACACTGAAGCTTTCTTT. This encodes CASSPTVDMNTEAFF.

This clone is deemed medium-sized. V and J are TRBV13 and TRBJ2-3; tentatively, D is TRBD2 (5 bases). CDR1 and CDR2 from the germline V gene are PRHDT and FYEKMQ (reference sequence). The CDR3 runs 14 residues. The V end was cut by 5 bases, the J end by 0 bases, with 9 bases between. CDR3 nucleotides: TGTGCCAGCAGCCGTGGGGAGAGCACAGATACGCAGTATTTT. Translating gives CASSRGESTDTQYF.

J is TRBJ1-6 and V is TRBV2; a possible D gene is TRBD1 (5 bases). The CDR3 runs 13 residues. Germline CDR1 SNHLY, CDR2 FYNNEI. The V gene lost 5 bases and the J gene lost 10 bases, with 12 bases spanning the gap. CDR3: CASSIRVESPLHF. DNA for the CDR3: TGTGCCAGCAGTATCAGGGTAGAGTCACCCCTCCACTTT.

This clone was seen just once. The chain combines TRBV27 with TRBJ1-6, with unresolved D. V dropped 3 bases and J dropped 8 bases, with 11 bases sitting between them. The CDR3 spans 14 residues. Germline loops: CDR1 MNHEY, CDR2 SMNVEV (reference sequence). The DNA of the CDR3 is TGTGCCAGCAGTTTTTTTGCGAAGGATTCACCCCTCCACTTT. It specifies CASSFFAKDSPLHF.

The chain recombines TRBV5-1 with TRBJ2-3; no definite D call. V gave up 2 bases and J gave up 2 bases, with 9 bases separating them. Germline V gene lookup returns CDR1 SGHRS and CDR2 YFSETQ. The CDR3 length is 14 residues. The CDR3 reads CASSLGSPTDTQYF. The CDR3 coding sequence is TGCGCCAGCAGCTTAGGTAGCCCCACAGATACGCAGTATTTT.

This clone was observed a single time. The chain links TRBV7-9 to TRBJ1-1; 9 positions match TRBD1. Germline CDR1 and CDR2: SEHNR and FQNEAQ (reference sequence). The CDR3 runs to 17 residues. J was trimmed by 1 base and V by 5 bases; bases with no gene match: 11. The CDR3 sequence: CASSLGQGPAANTEAFF. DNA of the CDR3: TGTGCCAGCAGCCTCGGACAGGGGCCGGCGGCGAACACTGAAGCTTTCTTT.

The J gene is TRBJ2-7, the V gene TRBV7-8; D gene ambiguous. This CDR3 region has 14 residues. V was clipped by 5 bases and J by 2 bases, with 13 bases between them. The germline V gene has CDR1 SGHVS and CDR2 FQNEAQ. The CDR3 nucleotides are TGTGCCAGCAGCCCGGGCCGCTTTACCTACGAGCAGTACGTC. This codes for CASSPGRFTYEQYV.

CDR3 DNA: TGTGCCAGCAGTTCCTGGACAGGGGTTTCCTACGAGCAGTACTTC. As protein: CASSSWTGVSYEQYF. The V and J genes are TRBV6-2 or TRBV6-3 and TRBJ2-7, with 9 positions matching TRBD1. In germline, CDR1 is MNHEY, CDR2 SVGEGT. V shed 4 bases and J 1 base; nucleotides not matched to a gene: 5. The CDR3 has 15 residues.

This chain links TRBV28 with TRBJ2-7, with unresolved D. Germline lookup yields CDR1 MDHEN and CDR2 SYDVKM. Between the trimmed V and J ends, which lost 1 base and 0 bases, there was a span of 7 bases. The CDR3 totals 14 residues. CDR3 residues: CASSLSASSYEQYF. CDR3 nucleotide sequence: TGTGCCAGCAGTTTATCGGCCAGCTCCTACGAGCAGTACTTC.

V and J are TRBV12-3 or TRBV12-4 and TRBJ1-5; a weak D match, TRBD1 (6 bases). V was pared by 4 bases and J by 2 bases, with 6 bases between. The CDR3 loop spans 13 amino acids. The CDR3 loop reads CASSSGGNQPQHF. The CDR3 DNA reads TGTGCCAGCAGTTCAGGGGGCAATCAGCCCCAGCATTTT.